This T cell receptor (beta chain) was profiled in a study of T cell changes during pregnancy in multiple sclerosis. Sequencing was performed with immunoSEQ multiplex PCR; in TCRdb, only in-frame clones are kept and a portion is missing. The profile covers 78,000 or so clones, with about 93% appearing a single time and 0.43% taken by the ten largest. The CDR3 extends over 14 amino acids. V trimming: 5 bases; J trimming: 8 bases; junction bases outside the gene matches: 6. Germline lookup yields CDR1 ENHRY and CDR2 SYGVKD. The chain recombines TRBV10-3 with TRBJ2-1; 10 bases agree with TRBD1. Sequenced here: CD4+ T cells from peripheral blood mononuclear cells, sampled before pregnancy. This sequence originates from a female donor with multiple sclerosis, enrolled in a pregnancy study. CDR3 coding DNA: TGTGCCATCAGTCCGGGACAGGGGATGGATGAGCAGTTCTTC. It encodes CAISPGQGMDEQFF.